One and the same sample provided the 12 T cell receptor beta chains below, sequenced in a study of neoadjuvant anti-PD-1 for oral cavity cancer. Time point here: after neoadjuvant nivolumab, at surgical resection. Profiling relied on immunoSEQ multiplex PCR, and the TCRdb table lists in-frame clones only, not all of them. The sample records tens of thousands of clones, approximately 87% being singletons. The sequenced sample was PBMCs, obtained after nivolumab (anti-PD-1) treatment. These receptors were collected from a person between 40 and 80 years old with oral cavity squamous cell carcinoma.

This clone has only a few counts. The V gene is TRBV20-1, the J gene TRBJ2-1; no reliable D call. CDR3 length: 11 amino acids. The V end lost 5 bases, the J end lost 9 bases, and 11 bases lay between the germline ends. CDR1 and CDR2 (germline): DFQATT, SNEGSKA (reference sequence). CDR3 in amino acids: CSAGILGEQFF. CDR3 coding DNA: TGCAGTGCTGGGATTCTTGGTGAGCAGTTCTTC.

The J gene is TRBJ2-2, the V gene TRBV5-4; TRBD2 agrees at 8 bases. J lost 2 bases, V lost 1 base, and 4 bases had no gene match. The CDR3 contains 16 residues. Germline lookup yields CDR1 SGHNT and CDR2 YYREEE (reference sequence). This chain's CDR3 is CASSLFLAGNTGELFF. For the CDR3, the DNA is TGTGCCAGCAGCTTGTTCCTAGCGGGTAACACCGGGGAGCTGTTTTTT.

This clone was seen just once. V usage is TRBV2 and J usage is TRBJ1-6; TRBD1 agrees at 7 bases. The J segment lost 0 bases and the V segment lost 6 bases, leaving 5 bases of the junction unmatched. The V gene's germline CDR1 is SNHLY and CDR2 FYNNEI. This CDR3 is built from 16 residues. The CDR3 bases are TGTGCCAGCAGCTCCCGGGACAGCTCCTATAATTCACCCCTCCACTTT. It translates to CASSSRDSSYNSPLHF.

The chain is built from TRBV11-2 and TRBJ1-1; D is ambiguous. CDR3 length equals 15 residues. The germline V gene encodes CDR1 SGHAT and CDR2 FQNNGV. Deletions cut 5 bases from V and 4 bases from J, with 17 bases between. CDR3 in amino acids: CASSPGFPSSTEAFF. The CDR3 DNA sequence: TGTGCCAGCAGCCCCGGGTTCCCCTCGAGCACTGAAGCTTTCTTT. Looking up the rest from reference TRBV11-2 and TRBJ1-1 gives the full variable domain: EAGVAQSPRYKIIEKRQSVAFWCNPISGHATLYWYQQILGQGPKLLIQFQNNGVVDDSQLPKDRFSAERLKGVDSTLKIQPAKLEDSAVYLCASSPGFPSSTEAFFGQGTRLTVV.

The V gene is TRBV7-9, the J gene TRBJ1-2; D is ambiguous. CDR3 size: 15 residues. Germline CDR1 is SEHNR and CDR2 is FQNEAQ (reference sequence). V lost 1 base and J lost 4, with 13 bases in between. CDR3 amino acids: CASSLGQPFSYGYTF. As DNA, the CDR3 is TGTGCCAGCAGCTTAGGGCAGCCTTTTTCCTATGGCTACACCTTC.

The chain couples TRBV7-2 to TRBJ2-1; 7 bases agree with TRBD2. Germline V CDR1 and CDR2: SGHTA, FQGNSA. The junction had 4 bases not matched to a gene; V was cut back by 5 bases and J by 6 bases. The CDR3 totals 13 residues. CDR3: CASSPLAGNEQFF. CDR3 nucleotide sequence: TGTGCCAGCAGCCCTTTAGCGGGCAATGAGCAGTTCTTC.

The J gene is TRBJ1-4, the V gene TRBV7-9, with 7 bases that match TRBD1. The CDR3 totals 13 residues. The V segment lost 7 bases and the J segment 7 bases; nucleotides outside the gene matches: 6. CDR1 is SEHNR and CDR2 is FQNEAQ in the germline V gene (reference sequence). The DNA of the CDR3 is TGTGCCAGCAATAGGGGGCAGGGTGAAAAACTGTTTTTT. Amino acid sequence: CASNRGQGEKLFF.

The V gene is TRBV5-1, the J gene TRBJ2-7; TRBD2 matches 9 bases. This CDR3 comprises 15 residues. The trim removed 0 bases at V and 3 bases at J, leaving 4 bases unmatched. In germline, CDR1 is SGHRS, CDR2 YFSETQ. Here the CDR3 reads CASSLGVTSGYEQYF. The CDR3 DNA follows: TGCGCCAGCAGCTTGGGGGTGACTAGCGGCTACGAGCAGTACTTC.

J is TRBJ2-3 and V is TRBV19, with D hard to call. The germline gives CDR1 LNHDA, CDR2 SQIVND (reference sequence). This CDR3 spans 12 amino acids. V shed 5 bases and J shed 7 bases, with 10 bases lying between them. CDR3 DNA: TGTGCCAGTAGTCCCCGGACGAATACGCAGTATTTT. Amino acid sequence: CASSPRTNTQYF.

The chain links TRBV6-5 to TRBJ1-1, with D possibly TRBD1 on 5 matching bases. Germline CDR1 is MNHEY and CDR2 is SVGAGI. The CDR3 length is 12 residues. Trimming took 6 bases from V and 5 from J, leaving 10 bases between them. The CDR3 loop is CASSPGSTEAFF. DNA of the CDR3: TGTGCCAGCAGCCCAGGGTCGACTGAAGCTTTCTTT.

The chain carries TRBV25-1 and TRBJ2-1; D gene unclear. Trimming left V 7 bases short and J 0 bases short, with 13 bases between. The V gene's germline CDR1 is MGHDK and CDR2 SYGVNS. The length of the CDR3 is 15 residues. In DNA, the CDR3 is TGTGCCAGCACCGAAGAAGAATACTCCTACAATGAGCAGTTCTTC. Protein product: CASTEEEYSYNEQFF.

This chain uses TRBV11-2 with TRBJ1-2; D ambiguous. Germline CDR1 is SGHAT and CDR2 is FQNNGV. The germline V and J ends were trimmed by 5 bases and 5 bases, with 24 bases remaining between them. This CDR3 spans 17 amino acids. This CDR3 is CASSRTLGAGDKYGYTF. CDR3 in DNA: TGTGCCAGCAGCCGAACGCTGGGAGCAGGAGATAAGTATGGCTACACCTTC.